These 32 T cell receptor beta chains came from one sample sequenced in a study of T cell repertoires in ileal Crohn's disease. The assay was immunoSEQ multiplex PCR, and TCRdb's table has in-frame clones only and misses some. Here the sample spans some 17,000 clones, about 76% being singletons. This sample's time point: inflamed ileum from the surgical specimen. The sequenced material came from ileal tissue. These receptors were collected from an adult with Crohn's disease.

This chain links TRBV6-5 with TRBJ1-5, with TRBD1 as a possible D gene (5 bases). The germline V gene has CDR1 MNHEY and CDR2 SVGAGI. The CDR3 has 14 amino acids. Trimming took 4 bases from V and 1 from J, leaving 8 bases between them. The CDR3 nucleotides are TGTGCCAGCAGTTGGCGACAGAGCAATCAGCCCCAGCATTTT. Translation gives CASSWRQSNQPQHF.

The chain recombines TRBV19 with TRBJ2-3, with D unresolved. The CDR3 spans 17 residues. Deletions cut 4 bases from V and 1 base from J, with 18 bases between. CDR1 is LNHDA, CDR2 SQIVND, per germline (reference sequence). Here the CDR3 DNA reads TGTGCCAGTAGTACGAGTCTATGGGGTGGGGGCACAGATACGCAGTATTTT. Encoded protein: CASSTSLWGGGTDTQYF.

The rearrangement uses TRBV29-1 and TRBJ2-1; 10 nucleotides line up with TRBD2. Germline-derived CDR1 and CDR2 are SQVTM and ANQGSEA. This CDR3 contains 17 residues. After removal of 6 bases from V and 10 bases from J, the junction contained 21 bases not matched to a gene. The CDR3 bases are TGCAGCGTACCCAGGGTCGGGCTAGCGGGAGCGGGAGGGGAGCAGTTCTTC. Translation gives CSVPRVGLAGAGGEQFF.

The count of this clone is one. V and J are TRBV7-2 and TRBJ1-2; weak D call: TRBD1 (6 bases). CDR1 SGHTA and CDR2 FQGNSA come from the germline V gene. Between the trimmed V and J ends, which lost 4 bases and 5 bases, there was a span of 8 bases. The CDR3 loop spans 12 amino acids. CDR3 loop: CASSSTGYGYTF. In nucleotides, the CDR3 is TGTGCCAGCAGCTCTACAGGGTATGGCTACACCTTC.

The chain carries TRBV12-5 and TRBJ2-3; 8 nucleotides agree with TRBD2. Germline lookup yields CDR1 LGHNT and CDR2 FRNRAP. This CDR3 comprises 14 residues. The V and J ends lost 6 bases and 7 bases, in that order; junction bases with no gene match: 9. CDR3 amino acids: CASGNSGMGNTQYF. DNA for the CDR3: TGTGCTAGTGGCAATAGCGGGATGGGAAATACGCAGTATTTT.

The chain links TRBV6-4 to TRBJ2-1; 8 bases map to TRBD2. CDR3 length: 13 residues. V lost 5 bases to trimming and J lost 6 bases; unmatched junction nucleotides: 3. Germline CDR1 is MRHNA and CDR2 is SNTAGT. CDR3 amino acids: CASSPSGFNEQFF. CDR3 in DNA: TGTGCCAGCAGTCCTAGCGGGTTCAATGAGCAGTTCTTC.

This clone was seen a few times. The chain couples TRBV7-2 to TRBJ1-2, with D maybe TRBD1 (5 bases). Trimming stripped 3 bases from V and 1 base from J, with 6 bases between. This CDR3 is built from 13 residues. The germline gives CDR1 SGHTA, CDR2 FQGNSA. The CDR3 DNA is TGTGCCAGCAGCTTTCAGGGTAACTATGGCTACACCTTC. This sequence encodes CASSFQGNYGYTF.

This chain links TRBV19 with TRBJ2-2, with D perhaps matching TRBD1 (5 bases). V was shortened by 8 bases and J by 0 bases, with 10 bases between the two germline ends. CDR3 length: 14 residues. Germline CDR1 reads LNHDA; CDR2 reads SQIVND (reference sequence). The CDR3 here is CASRLGPNTGELFF. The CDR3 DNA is TGTGCCAGTCGGTTGGGGCCGAACACCGGGGAGCTGTTTTTT.

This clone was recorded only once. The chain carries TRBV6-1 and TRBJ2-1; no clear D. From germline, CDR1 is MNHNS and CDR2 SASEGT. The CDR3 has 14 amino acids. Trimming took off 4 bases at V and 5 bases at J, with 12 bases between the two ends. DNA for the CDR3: TGTGCCAGCAGTGCCGGGTACAAGGACAATGAGCAGTTCTTC. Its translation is CASSAGYKDNEQFF.

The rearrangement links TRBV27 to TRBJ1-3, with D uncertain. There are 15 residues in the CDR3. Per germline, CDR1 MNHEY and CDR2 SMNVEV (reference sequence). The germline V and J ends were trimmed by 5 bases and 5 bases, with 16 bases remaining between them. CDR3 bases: TGTGCCAGCAGTCCCACAAGGAACATAAGAAACACCATATATTTT. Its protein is CASSPTRNIRNTIYF.

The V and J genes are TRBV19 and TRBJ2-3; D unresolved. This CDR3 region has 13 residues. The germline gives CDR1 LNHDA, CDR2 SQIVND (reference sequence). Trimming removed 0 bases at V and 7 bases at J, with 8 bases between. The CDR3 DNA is TGTGCCAGTAGTATAGACTTGCCCCATACGCAGTATTTT. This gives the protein CASSIDLPHTQYF.

CDR3 sequence: CASNPSGATGELFF. CDR3 nucleotide sequence: TGCGCCAGCAACCCTAGCGGGGCCACCGGGGAGCTGTTTTTT. This chain joins TRBV10-1 and TRBJ2-2; 9 bases fit TRBD2. Germline CDR1 is WNHNN and CDR2 is SYGVQD (reference sequence). The CDR3 loop spans 14 amino acids. J gave up 4 bases and V 7 bases, and 4 bases lay outside the gene matches.

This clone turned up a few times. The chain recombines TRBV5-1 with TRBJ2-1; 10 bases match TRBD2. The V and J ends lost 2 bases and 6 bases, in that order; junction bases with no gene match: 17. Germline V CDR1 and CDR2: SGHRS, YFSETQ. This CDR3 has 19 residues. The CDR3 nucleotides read TGCGCCAGCAGCTTTACAGGGGGATCTCTAGCGGGAGCTGGCAATGAGCAGTTCTTC. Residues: CASSFTGGSLAGAGNEQFF.

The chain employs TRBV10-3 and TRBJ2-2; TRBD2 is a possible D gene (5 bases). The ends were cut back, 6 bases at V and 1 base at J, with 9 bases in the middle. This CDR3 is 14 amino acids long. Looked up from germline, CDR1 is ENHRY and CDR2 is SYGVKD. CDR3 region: CAISRTENTGELFF. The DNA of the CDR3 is TGTGCCATCAGCAGGACTGAGAACACCGGGGAGCTGTTTTTT.

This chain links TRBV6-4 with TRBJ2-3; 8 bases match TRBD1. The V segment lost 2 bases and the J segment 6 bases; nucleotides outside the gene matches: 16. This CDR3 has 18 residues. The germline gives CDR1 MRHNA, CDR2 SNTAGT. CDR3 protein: CASSDGVTTGQGWDTQYF. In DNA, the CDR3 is TGTGCCAGCAGTGACGGGGTTACCACAGGACAGGGATGGGATACGCAGTATTTT.

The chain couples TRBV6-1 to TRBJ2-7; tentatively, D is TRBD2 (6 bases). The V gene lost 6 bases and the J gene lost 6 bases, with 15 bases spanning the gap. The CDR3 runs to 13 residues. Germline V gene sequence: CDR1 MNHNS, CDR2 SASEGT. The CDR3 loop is CASSEGGYGEQYF. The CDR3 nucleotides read TGTGCCAGCAGCGAGGGAGGTTATGGCGAGCAGTACTTC.

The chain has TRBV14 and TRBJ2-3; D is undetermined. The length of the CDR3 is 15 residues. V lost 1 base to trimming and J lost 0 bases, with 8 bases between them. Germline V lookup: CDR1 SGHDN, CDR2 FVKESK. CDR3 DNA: TGTGCCAGCAGCCAAGGGCAGTCTAGCACAGATACGCAGTATTTT. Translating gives CASSQGQSSTDTQYF.

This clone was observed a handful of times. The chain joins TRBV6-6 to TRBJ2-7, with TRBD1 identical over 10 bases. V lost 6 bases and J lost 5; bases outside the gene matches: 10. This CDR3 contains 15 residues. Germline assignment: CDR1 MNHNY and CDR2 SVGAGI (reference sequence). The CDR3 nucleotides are TGTGCCAGCAGAGGCGGGACAGGGGCAATCGACGAGCAGTACTTC. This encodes CASRGGTGAIDEQYF.

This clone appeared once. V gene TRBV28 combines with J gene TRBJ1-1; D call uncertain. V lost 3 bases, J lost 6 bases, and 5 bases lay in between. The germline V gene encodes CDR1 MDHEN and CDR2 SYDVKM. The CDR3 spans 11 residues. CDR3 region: CASSFGAEAFF. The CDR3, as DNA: TGTGCCAGCAGTTTCGGGGCTGAAGCTTTCTTT.

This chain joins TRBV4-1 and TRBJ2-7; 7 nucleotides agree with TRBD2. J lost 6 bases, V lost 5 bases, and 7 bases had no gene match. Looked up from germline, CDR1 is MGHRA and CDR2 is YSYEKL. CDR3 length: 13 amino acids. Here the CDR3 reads CASSSTGGGEQYF. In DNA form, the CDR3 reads TGCGCCAGCAGCAGTACCGGCGGGGGCGAGCAGTACTTC.

The CDR3 protein is CASSSAGGGKHEAFF. Here the CDR3 DNA reads TGTGCCAGCAGTTCCGCCGGGGGGGGGAAACATGAAGCTTTCTTT. The chain carries TRBV27 and TRBJ1-1; D may be TRBD1 (5 bases). V lost 4 bases and J lost 7, with 19 bases in between. Germline CDR1 reads MNHEY; CDR2 reads SMNVEV (reference sequence). The CDR3 has 15 residues.

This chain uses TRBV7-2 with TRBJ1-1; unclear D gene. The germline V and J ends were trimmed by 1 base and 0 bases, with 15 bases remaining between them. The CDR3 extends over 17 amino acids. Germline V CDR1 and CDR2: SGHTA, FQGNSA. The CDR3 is CASSLGAGYRMNTEAFF. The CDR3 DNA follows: TGTGCCAGCAGCTTAGGAGCGGGCTACCGCATGAACACTGAAGCTTTCTTT.

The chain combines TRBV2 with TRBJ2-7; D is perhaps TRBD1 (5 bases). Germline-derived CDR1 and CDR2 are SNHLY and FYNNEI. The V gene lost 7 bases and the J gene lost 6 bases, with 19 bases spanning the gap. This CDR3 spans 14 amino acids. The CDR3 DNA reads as TGTGCCAGCAAAACCTCCTTGAGACAGTCCGAGCAGTACTTC. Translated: CASKTSLRQSEQYF.

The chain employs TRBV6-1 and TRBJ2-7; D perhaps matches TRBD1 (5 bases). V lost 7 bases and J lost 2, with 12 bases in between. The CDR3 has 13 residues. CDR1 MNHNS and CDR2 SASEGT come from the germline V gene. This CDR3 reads CASIERGTYEQYF. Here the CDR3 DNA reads TGTGCCAGCATCGAAAGGGGAACCTACGAGCAGTACTTC.

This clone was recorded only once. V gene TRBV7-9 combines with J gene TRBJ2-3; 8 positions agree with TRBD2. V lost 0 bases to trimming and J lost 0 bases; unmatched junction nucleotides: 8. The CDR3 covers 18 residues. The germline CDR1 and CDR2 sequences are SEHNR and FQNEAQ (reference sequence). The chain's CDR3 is CASSLAHRAGESTDTQYF. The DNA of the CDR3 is TGTGCCAGCAGCTTAGCGCATCGAGCGGGAGAGAGCACAGATACGCAGTATTTT.

Here the CDR3 reads CASSIKTGELFF. The CDR3 DNA is TGTGCCAGCAGTATCAAGACCGGGGAGCTGTTTTTT. The rearrangement links TRBV5-4 to TRBJ2-2; D not resolved. The V gene lost 5 bases and the J gene lost 5 bases, with 7 bases spanning the gap. The CDR3 contains 12 residues. CDR1 is SGHNT and CDR2 is YYREEE in the germline V gene (reference sequence).

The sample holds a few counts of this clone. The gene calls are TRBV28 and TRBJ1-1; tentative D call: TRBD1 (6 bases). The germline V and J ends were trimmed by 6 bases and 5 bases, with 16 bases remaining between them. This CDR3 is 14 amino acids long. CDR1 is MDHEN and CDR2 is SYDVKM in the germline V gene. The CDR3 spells CASSPTGRVTEAFF. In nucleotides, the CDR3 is TGTGCCAGCAGCCCCACAGGGAGGGTAACTGAAGCTTTCTTT.

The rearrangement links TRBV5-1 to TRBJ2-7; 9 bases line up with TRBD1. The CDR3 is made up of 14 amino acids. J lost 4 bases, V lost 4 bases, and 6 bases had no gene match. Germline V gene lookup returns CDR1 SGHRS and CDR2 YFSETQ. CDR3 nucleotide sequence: TGCGCCAGCAGCACCACAGGGGGCTCTTACGAGCAGTACTTC. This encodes CASSTTGGSYEQYF.

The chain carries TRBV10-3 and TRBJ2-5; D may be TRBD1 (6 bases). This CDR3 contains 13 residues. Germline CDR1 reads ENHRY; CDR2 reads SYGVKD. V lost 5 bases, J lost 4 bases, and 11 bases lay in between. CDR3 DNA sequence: TGTGCCATCAGTACAGGGCAGGGAGAGACCCAGTACTTC. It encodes CAISTGQGETQYF.

For the CDR3, the DNA is TGTGCCAGCAGCCTGTCAGGAAGTAAAAATTCACCCCTCCACTTT. Amino acid sequence: CASSLSGSKNSPLHF. The chain joins TRBV5-4 to TRBJ1-6; the D is unclear. Trimming stripped 4 bases from V and 7 bases from J, with 15 bases between. The CDR3 has 15 amino acids. CDR1 is SGHNT, CDR2 YYREEE, per germline (reference sequence).

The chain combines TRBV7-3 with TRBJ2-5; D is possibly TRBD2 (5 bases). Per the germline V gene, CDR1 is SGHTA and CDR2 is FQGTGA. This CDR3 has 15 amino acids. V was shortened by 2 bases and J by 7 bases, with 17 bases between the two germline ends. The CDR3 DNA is TGTGCCAGCAGCTTAGGCCAAGACCGCAGCGGGACCCAGTACTTC. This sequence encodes CASSLGQDRSGTQYF.

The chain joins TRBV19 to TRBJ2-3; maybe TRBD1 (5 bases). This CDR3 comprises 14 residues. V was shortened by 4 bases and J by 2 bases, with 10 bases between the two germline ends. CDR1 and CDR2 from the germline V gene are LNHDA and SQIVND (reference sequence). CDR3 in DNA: TGTGCCAGTAGTACTGGGGCCTTCACAGATACGCAGTATTTT. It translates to CASSTGAFTDTQYF.